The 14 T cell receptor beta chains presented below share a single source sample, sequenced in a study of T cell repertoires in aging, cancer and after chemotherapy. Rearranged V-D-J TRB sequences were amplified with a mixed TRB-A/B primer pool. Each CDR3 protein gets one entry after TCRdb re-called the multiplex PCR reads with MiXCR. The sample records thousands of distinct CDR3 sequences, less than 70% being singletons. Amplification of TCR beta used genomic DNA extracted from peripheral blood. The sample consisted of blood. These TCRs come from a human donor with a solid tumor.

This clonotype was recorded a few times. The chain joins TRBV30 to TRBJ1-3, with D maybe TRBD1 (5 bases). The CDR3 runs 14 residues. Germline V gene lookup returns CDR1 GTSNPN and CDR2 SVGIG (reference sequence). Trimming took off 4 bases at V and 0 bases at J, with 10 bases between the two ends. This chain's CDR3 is CAWMGGDSGNTIYF. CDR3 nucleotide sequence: TGTGCCTGGATGGGGGGGGACTCTGGAAACACCATATATTTT.

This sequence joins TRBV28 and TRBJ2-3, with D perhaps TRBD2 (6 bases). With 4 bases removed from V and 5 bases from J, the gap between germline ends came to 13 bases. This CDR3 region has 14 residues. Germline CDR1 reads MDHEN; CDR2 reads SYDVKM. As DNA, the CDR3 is TGTGCCAGCAGTTCTGGCGGGGTCGGAGATACGCAGTATTTT. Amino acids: CASSSGGVGDTQYF.

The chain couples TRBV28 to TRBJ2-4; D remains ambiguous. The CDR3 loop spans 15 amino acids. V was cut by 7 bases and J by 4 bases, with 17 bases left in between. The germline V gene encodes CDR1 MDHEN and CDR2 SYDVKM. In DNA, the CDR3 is TGTGCCAGCACATCCTCGTCGCAAGGGAAAAACATTCAGTACTTC. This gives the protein CASTSSSQGKNIQYF.

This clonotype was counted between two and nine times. CDR3 residues: CAISESIGGLAGRCEQYF. In DNA, the CDR3 is TGTGCCATCAGTGAGTCGATAGGGGGGCTTGCGGGTAGGTGCGAGCAGTACTTC. This chain uses TRBV10-3 with TRBJ2-7; TRBD1 or TRBD2 may be the D gene (6 bases each). The germline CDR1 and CDR2 sequences are ENHRY and SYGVKD. The ends were cut back, 0 bases at V and 6 bases at J, with 24 bases in the middle. CDR3 length: 18 residues.

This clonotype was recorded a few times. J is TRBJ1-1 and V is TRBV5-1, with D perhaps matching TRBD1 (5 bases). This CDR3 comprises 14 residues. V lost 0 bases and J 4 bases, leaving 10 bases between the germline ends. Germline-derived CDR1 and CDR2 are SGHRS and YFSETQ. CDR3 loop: CASSLGPRGTEAFF. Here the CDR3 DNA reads TGCGCCAGCAGCTTGGGGCCGAGGGGCACTGAAGCTTTCTTT.

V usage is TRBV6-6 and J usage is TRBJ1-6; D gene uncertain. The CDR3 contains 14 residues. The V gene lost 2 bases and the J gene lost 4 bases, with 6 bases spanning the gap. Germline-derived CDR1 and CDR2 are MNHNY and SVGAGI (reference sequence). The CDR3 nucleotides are TGTGCCAGCAGTTACAGCGATTATAATTCACCCCTCCACTTT. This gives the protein CASSYSDYNSPLHF.

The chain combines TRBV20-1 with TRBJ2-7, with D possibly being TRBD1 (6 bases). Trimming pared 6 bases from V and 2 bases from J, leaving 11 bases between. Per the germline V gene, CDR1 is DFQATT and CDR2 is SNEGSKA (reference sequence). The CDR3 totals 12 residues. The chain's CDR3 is CSALGQAYEQYF. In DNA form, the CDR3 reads TGCAGTGCCCTGGGACAAGCCTACGAGCAGTACTTC.

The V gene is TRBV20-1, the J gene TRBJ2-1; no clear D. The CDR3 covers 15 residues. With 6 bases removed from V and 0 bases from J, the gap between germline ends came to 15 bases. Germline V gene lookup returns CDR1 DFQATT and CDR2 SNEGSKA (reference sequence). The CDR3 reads CSAKVSRSSYNEQFF. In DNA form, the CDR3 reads TGCAGTGCCAAAGTCAGCCGGAGCTCCTACAATGAGCAGTTCTTC.

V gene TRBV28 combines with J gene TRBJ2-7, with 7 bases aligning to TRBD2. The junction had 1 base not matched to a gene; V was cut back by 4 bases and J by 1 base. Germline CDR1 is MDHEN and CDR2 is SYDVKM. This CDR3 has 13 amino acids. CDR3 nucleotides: TGTGCCAGCAGTTCGGGACTATCCTACGAGCAGTACTTC. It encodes CASSSGLSYEQYF.

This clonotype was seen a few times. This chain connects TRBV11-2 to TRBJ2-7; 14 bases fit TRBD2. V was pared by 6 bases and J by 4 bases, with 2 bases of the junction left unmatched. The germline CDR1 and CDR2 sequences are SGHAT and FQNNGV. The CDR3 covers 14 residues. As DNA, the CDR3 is TGTGCCAGCAGGGGGACTAGCGGGAGTTACGAGCAGTACTTC. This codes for CASRGTSGSYEQYF. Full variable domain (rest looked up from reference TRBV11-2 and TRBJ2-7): EAGVAQSPRYKIIEKRQSVAFWCNPISGHATLYWYQQILGQGPKLLIQFQNNGVVDDSQLPKDRFSAERLKGVDSTLKIQPAKLEDSAVYLCASRGTSGSYEQYFGPGTRLTVT.

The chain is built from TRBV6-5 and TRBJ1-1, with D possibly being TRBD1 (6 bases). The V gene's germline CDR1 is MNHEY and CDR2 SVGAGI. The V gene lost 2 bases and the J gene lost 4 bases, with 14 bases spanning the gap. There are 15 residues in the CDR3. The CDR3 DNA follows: TGTGCCAGCAGTTACCGCCGGGGGGCTGGCACTGAAGCTTTCTTT. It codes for CASSYRRGAGTEAFF.

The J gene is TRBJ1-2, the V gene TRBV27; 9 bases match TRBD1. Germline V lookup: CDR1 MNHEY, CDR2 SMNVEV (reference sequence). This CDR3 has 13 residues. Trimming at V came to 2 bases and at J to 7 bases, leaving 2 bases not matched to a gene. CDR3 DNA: TGTGCCAGCAGTTTAGGACAGGGGACTGGCTACACCTTC. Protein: CASSLGQGTGYTF.

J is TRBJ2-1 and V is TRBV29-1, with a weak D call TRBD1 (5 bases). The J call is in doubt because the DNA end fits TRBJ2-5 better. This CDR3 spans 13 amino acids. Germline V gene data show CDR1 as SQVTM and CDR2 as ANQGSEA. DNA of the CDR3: TGCAGCGTTGAAGTGGGGCAGCAAGAGACCCAGTACTTC. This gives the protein CSVEVGQQETQYF.

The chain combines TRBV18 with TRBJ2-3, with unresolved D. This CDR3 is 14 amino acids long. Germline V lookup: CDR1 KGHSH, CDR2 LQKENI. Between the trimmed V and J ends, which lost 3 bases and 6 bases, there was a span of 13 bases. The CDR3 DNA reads TGTGCCAGCTCACCTACGAGGATTGCGGATACGCAGTATTTT. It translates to CASSPTRIADTQYF.